These 27 T cell receptor beta chains originate from one sample sequenced in a study of T cell responses to AZD1222 COVID-19 vaccine. Using immunoSEQ multiplex PCR, the repertoire was profiled, and TCRdb retains in-frame clones only, with some absent. The sample lists about 170,000 clones, approximately 93% seen once, with around 3.8% in the top ten. This sample comprised peripheral blood, obtained on day 0 of AZD1222 vaccination. The receptors were sampled from an adult in good health.

CDR3 sequence: CASSIAIRADTQYF. In DNA, the CDR3 is TGTGCCAGTAGTATTGCGATCCGGGCAGATACGCAGTATTTT. The genes are TRBV19 and TRBJ2-3; D is unresolved. The V end was cut by 3 bases, the J end by 4 bases, with 11 bases between. The germline gives CDR1 LNHDA, CDR2 SQIVND (reference sequence). The CDR3 contains 14 residues.

The V call is TRBV2, the J call TRBJ2-3; 10 bases map to TRBD2. This CDR3 is built from 15 residues. V was pared by 6 bases and J by 0 bases, with 3 bases of the junction left unmatched. CDR1 is SNHLY, CDR2 FYNNEI, per germline. CDR3 sequence reads: CASSRLAGSTDTQYF. In DNA, the CDR3 is TGTGCCAGCAGCCGACTAGCGGGTAGCACAGATACGCAGTATTTT. Full variable domain (remainder filled in from reference TRBV2 and TRBJ2-3): EPEVTQTPSHQVTQMGQEVILRCVPISNHLYFYWYRQILGQKVEFLVSFYNNEISEKSEIFDDQFSVERPDGSNFTLKIRSTKLEDSAMYFCASSRLAGSTDTQYFGPGTRLTVL.

In this sample, this clone turned up once. The chain recombines TRBV18 with TRBJ2-5; D gene unclear. Trimming shortened V by 6 bases and J by 2 bases, and 10 bases separated the two germline ends. This CDR3 comprises 13 residues. The V gene's germline CDR1 is KGHSH and CDR2 LQKENI. CDR3 loop: CASSRTEQETQYF. The CDR3 DNA reads as TGTGCCAGCTCGCGGACGGAGCAAGAGACCCAGTACTTC.

The rearrangement joins TRBV27 to TRBJ2-7; 13 bases map to TRBD2. Per germline, CDR1 MNHEY and CDR2 SMNVEV (reference sequence). J was trimmed by 7 bases and V by 3 bases; bases with no gene match: 9. The CDR3 contains 16 residues. CDR3 DNA sequence: TGTGCCAGCAGTTTGTACGGGACTAGCGGGGAGAATGAGCAGTACTTC. As protein: CASSLYGTSGENEQYF.

The chain has TRBV11-3 and TRBJ1-1; possibly TRBD1 for D (5 bases). The CDR3 has 15 residues. V was cut by 4 bases and J by 1 base, with 13 bases left in between. Per germline, CDR1 SGHNT and CDR2 YENEEA. The CDR3 DNA is TGTGCCAGCAGCTATGGGACGCCAGCGAACACTGAAGCTTTCTTT. It is translated as CASSYGTPANTEAFF.

The gene calls are TRBV7-9 and TRBJ1-2, with TRBD1 identical over 8 bases. Germline CDR1 is SEHNR and CDR2 is FQNEAQ (reference sequence). The length of the CDR3 is 15 residues. Unmatched junction bases numbered 8, after V lost 4 bases and J lost 4 bases. CDR3 protein: CASSSQDRGPYGYTF. DNA of the CDR3: TGTGCCAGCAGCTCACAAGACAGGGGCCCCTATGGCTACACCTTC.

This chain links TRBV9 with TRBJ2-1; perhaps TRBD2 as D (6 bases). Trimming shortened V by 3 bases and J by 1 base, and 11 bases separated the two germline ends. The CDR3 extends over 15 amino acids. CDR1 SGDLS and CDR2 YYNGEE come from the germline V gene. CDR3 nucleotides: TGTGCCAGCAGCGCCGCCGGGACTTCCTACAATGAGCAGTTCTTC. Amino acid sequence: CASSAAGTSYNEQFF.

DNA for the CDR3: TGTGCCAGCAGCTCCGGACTCTCCTCCTACAATGAGCAGTTCTTC. It is translated as CASSSGLSSYNEQFF. The rearrangement links TRBV7-2 to TRBJ2-1; tentatively, D is TRBD2 (5 bases). CDR3 length equals 15 residues. The germline V gene encodes CDR1 SGHTA and CDR2 FQGNSA. Trimming removed 4 bases from V and 0 bases from J, with 10 bases in between.

J is TRBJ1-5 and V is TRBV7-8, with D unresolved. V was trimmed by 6 bases and J by 2 bases, leaving 8 bases between them. CDR1 is SGHVS and CDR2 is FQNEAQ in the germline V gene. This CDR3 has 13 residues. The CDR3 DNA follows: TGTGCCAGCAGTCCTACGGGCAATCAGCCCCAGCATTTT. Its translation: CASSPTGNQPQHF.

The J gene is TRBJ1-5, the V gene TRBV10-2, with TRBD1 as a possible D gene (6 bases). This CDR3 has 13 amino acids. Germline lookup yields CDR1 WSHSY and CDR2 SAAADI. Between the trimmed V and J ends, which lost 10 bases and 3 bases, there was a span of 13 bases. CDR3 residues: CAISDRNNQPQHF. CDR3 nucleotides: TGCGCCATCTCGGACAGAAACAATCAGCCCCAGCATTTT.

The genes are TRBV27 and TRBJ1-6; TRBD1 is a possible D gene (6 bases). The CDR3 sequence is 14 residues long. Germline CDR1 is MNHEY and CDR2 is SMNVEV (reference sequence). The V end lost 3 bases, the J end lost 14 bases, and 17 bases lay between the germline ends. Here the CDR3 reads CASSFGTRSEALHF. The DNA for the CDR3 is TGTGCCAGCAGTTTCGGGACACGAAGTGAGGCCCTCCACTTT.

The chain is built from TRBV18 and TRBJ1-1; 8 bases are a match to TRBD1. CDR1 and CDR2 (germline): KGHSH, LQKENI. V dropped 3 bases and J dropped 3; count of bases not matched to a gene: 3. This CDR3 is built from 14 residues. This chain's CDR3 is CASSPDREYTEAFF. CDR3 sequence (DNA): TGTGCCAGCTCACCGGACAGGGAGTACACTGAAGCTTTCTTT.

The chain has TRBV12-3 or TRBV12-4 and TRBJ1-2; possible D gene TRBD1, 6 bases. This CDR3 is built from 12 residues. V was pared by 4 bases and J by 8 bases, with 11 bases between. The CDR3 DNA follows: TGTGCCAGCAGTTCACAGGGTGAAGGCTACACCTTC. This sequence encodes CASSSQGEGYTF.

This clone was observed a handful of times. The V gene is TRBV7-2, the J gene TRBJ1-2; D is undetermined. Trimming pared 0 bases from V and 2 bases from J, leaving 7 bases between. Germline loops: CDR1 SGHTA, CDR2 FQGNSA. This CDR3 is 14 amino acids long. This CDR3 is CASSLATSNYGYTF. In nucleotides, the CDR3 is TGTGCCAGCAGCTTAGCGACATCCAACTATGGCTACACCTTC.

The chain employs TRBV19 and TRBJ2-2; D is unclear. The germline gives CDR1 LNHDA, CDR2 SQIVND (reference sequence). This CDR3 has 15 residues. The V gene lost 7 bases and the J gene lost 0 bases, with 12 bases spanning the gap. This CDR3 is CASMGSLANTGELFF. The CDR3 bases are TGTGCCAGTATGGGTAGTTTGGCGAACACCGGGGAGCTGTTTTTT. The entire variable domain, with the rest obtained from reference TRBV19 and TRBJ2-2, is as follows: DGGITQSPKYLFRKEGQNVTLSCEQNLNHDAMYWYRQDPGQGLRLIYYSQIVNDFQKGDIAEGYSVSREKKESFPLTVTSAQKNPTAFYLCASMGSLANTGELFFGEGSRLTVL.

The chain recombines TRBV12-3 or TRBV12-4 with TRBJ1-4; 7 bases agree with TRBD1. This CDR3 region has 11 residues. V shed 5 bases, J shed 10 bases, and the junction held 1 base outside the gene matches. CDR3 in amino acids: CASSRDRKLFF. CDR3 coding DNA: TGTGCCAGCAGTCGGGACAGAAAACTGTTTTTT.

CDR3 bases: TGTGCCAGCAGCTTAGCAGGGTGGCACACTGAAGCTTTCTTT. It translates to CASSLAGWHTEAFF. The chain links TRBV7-2 to TRBJ1-1; D gene uncertain. In germline, CDR1 is SGHTA, CDR2 FQGNSA. The germline V and J ends were trimmed by 0 bases and 3 bases, with 8 bases remaining between them. The CDR3 consists of 14 residues.

The chain combines TRBV3-1 (or the pseudogene TRBV3-2) with TRBJ2-1; 11 nucleotides line up with TRBD2. The trim removed 4 bases at V and 11 bases at J, leaving 7 bases unmatched. CDR3 length: 14 amino acids. Germline V gene data show CDR1 as LGHDT and CDR2 as YNNKEL (reference sequence). As DNA, the CDR3 is TGTGCCAGCAGCCTCCGGGGACTAGCGGAAAAGCAGTTCTTC. It specifies CASSLRGLAEKQFF.

The rearrangement links TRBV19 to TRBJ2-5; TRBD2 might be the D (7 bases). Germline CDR1 LNHDA, CDR2 SQIVND (reference sequence). The CDR3 covers 17 residues. V was pared by 6 bases and J by 2 bases, with 22 bases between. The CDR3 coding sequence is TGTGCCAGTAGCCCCGGTGGGTATGCGGGGGCTCAAGAGACCCAGTACTTC. As protein: CASSPGGYAGAQETQYF.

V is TRBV18 and J is TRBJ1-2, with 8 bases identical to TRBD1. The V gene's germline CDR1 is KGHSH and CDR2 LQKENI. V lost 5 bases, J lost 3 bases, and 11 bases stayed unmatched. This CDR3 is built from 16 residues. The CDR3 sequence: CASSAQDRALDYGYTF. The CDR3 bases are TGTGCCAGCTCAGCTCAGGACAGGGCATTGGACTATGGCTACACCTTC.

The chain recombines TRBV5-1 with TRBJ2-5; D remains unclear. V lost 0 bases, J lost 3 bases, and 9 bases lay in between. This CDR3 contains 14 residues. The germline V gene has CDR1 SGHRS and CDR2 YFSETQ. CDR3 residues: CASSLGLREETQYF. For the CDR3, the DNA is TGCGCCAGCAGCTTGGGTTTAAGGGAAGAGACCCAGTACTTC.

The chain joins TRBV4-1 to TRBJ1-5; D is unclear. Trimming stripped 0 bases from V and 3 bases from J, with 18 bases between. Per germline, CDR1 MGHRA and CDR2 YSYEKL. The CDR3 consists of 18 residues. The CDR3 nucleotides are TGCGCCAGCAGCCAAGATCTTAGGGATTACAGCACCAATCAGCCCCAGCATTTT. This translates into CASSQDLRDYSTNQPQHF.

V usage is TRBV9 and J usage is TRBJ1-2; a possible D gene is TRBD1 (5 bases). The V end lost 4 bases, the J end lost 3 bases, and 10 bases lay between the germline ends. The germline V gene has CDR1 SGDLS and CDR2 YYNGEE. This CDR3 is built from 13 residues. CDR3 coding DNA: TGTGCCAGCAGCTACGGGACGGACTATGGCTACACCTTC. This gives the protein CASSYGTDYGYTF.

V is TRBV10-3 and J is TRBJ1-1; D uncertain. Trimming removed 0 bases from V and 4 bases from J, with 15 bases in between. Looked up from germline, CDR1 is ENHRY and CDR2 is SYGVKD. This CDR3 is 16 amino acids long. In DNA, the CDR3 is TGTGCCATCAGTGAGTCGGCACTCCGGAGTGGCACTGAAGCTTTCTTT. It specifies CAISESALRSGTEAFF.

The chain joins TRBV6-1 to TRBJ1-2; a possible D gene is TRBD1 (5 bases). Deletions cut 1 base from V and 6 bases from J, with 15 bases between. Germline CDR1 MNHNS, CDR2 SASEGT. This CDR3 has 15 residues. The CDR3 nucleotides read TGTGCCAGCAGTGAAGATCCCCCAGGGATGCATGGCTACACCTTC. This translates into CASSEDPPGMHGYTF.

This clone was observed a handful of times. This chain links TRBV10-2 with TRBJ2-3, with D perhaps matching TRBD1 (6 bases). Germline V gene sequence: CDR1 WSHSY, CDR2 SAAADI. Trimming removed 0 bases from V and 1 base from J, with 11 bases in between. The CDR3 length is 16 residues. This CDR3 is CASSESRGLRTDTQYF. DNA for the CDR3: TGCGCCAGCAGTGAGTCGAGGGGGTTGCGCACAGATACGCAGTATTTT.

The V gene is TRBV29-1, the J gene TRBJ1-1, with D hard to call. V lost 6 bases and J 5 bases, leaving 16 bases between the germline ends. CDR3 size: 13 residues. CDR1 is SQVTM, CDR2 ANQGSEA, per germline. The CDR3 bases are TGCAGCGTATCACGTGTGGGAGATACTGAAGCTTTCTTT. This translates into CSVSRVGDTEAFF. Supplemented by reference TRBV29-1 and TRBJ1-1, the full variable domain reads SAVISQKPSRDICQRGTSLTIQCQVDSQVTMMFWYRQQPGQSLTLIATANQGSEATYESGFVIDKFPISRPNLTFSTLTVSNMSPEDSSIYLCSVSRVGDTEAFFGQGTRLTVV.